These 7 T cell receptor beta chains were all obtained from the same sample, sequenced in a study of OX40 agonist ivuxolimab in advanced cancers. Assay used: immunoSEQ multiplex PCR; TCRdb lists only in-frame clones, some missing. In the table there are 90,000 to 130,000 clones, around 90% of which are singletons. The starting material was CD4+ or CD8+ T cells sorted from blood, obtained in a trial of the OX40 agonist ivuxolimab. These receptors all come from an adult with an advanced solid tumor such as melanoma, head and neck, liver or kidney cancer.

The chain recombines TRBV18 with TRBJ1-1, with unresolved D. The CDR3 length is 17 residues. Trimming stripped 0 bases from V and 2 bases from J, with 16 bases between. Looked up from germline, CDR1 is KGHSH and CDR2 is LQKENI. As DNA, the CDR3 is TGTGCCAGCTCACCACCGCCCTCCTGGCCAGGTAACACTGAAGCTTTCTTT. Its protein product is CASSPPPSWPGNTEAFF.

CDR3 loop: CASSIPDHRNTIYF. Written as DNA, the CDR3 is TGTGCCAGTAGTATACCAGACCACAGAAACACCATATATTTT. The chain links TRBV19 to TRBJ1-3, with unresolved D. V lost 2 bases and J 5 bases, leaving 10 bases between the germline ends. Germline V gene data show CDR1 as LNHDA and CDR2 as SQIVND (reference sequence). The CDR3 is 14 amino acids.

This clone has just one count. The chain uses TRBV18 and TRBJ2-3; the D gene is possibly TRBD1 (6 bases). This CDR3 spans 15 amino acids. Germline V gene lookup returns CDR1 KGHSH and CDR2 LQKENI. V lost 6 bases and J lost 2, with 15 bases in between. CDR3 sequence reads: CASSRAGTHTDTQYF. The CDR3 DNA reads as TGTGCCAGCTCCCGTGCCGGGACACACACAGATACGCAGTATTTT.

The gene calls are TRBV9 and TRBJ1-3, with 11 bases lining up with TRBD1. Losses at the gene ends were 4 bases for V and 2 bases for J; bases not matched to a gene: 2. CDR1 SGDLS and CDR2 YYNGEE come from the germline V gene. This CDR3 contains 15 residues. CDR3 in DNA: TGTGCCAGCAGCCAGGGACAGGGGGCTGGAAACACCATATATTTT. Residues: CASSQGQGAGNTIYF.

In its sample, this clone is medium-sized. The chain has TRBV10-1 and TRBJ1-1; D is unclear. Germline V gene lookup returns CDR1 WNHNN and CDR2 SYGVQD (reference sequence). This CDR3 spans 16 amino acids. V was clipped by 0 bases and J by 4 bases, with 15 bases between them. In DNA form, the CDR3 reads TGCGCCAGCAGTGAGTCGGTAGTGTACCCAGCCACTGAAGCTTTCTTT. Its protein product is CASSESVVYPATEAFF.

The chain has TRBV5-6 and TRBJ2-5; 10 nucleotides line up with TRBD2. Losses at the gene ends were 5 bases for V and 4 bases for J; bases not matched to a gene: 20. Germline V gives CDR1 SGHDT, CDR2 YYEEEE. This CDR3 has 19 residues. CDR3 DNA: TGTGCCAGCAGAGCTAGGGTGGCTAGCGGGAGTGGAGCCCGAGAGACCCAGTACTTC. Its protein is CASRARVASGSGARETQYF.

The J gene is TRBJ1-1, the V gene TRBV6-1, with 7 bases that match TRBD1. CDR3 length: 14 residues. The trim removed 6 bases at V and 0 bases at J, leaving 4 bases unmatched. Germline values: CDR1 MNHNS, CDR2 SASEGT. Here the CDR3 DNA reads TGTGCCAGCAGGGCGGGACAGATGAACACTGAAGCTTTCTTT. It is translated as CASRAGQMNTEAFF.